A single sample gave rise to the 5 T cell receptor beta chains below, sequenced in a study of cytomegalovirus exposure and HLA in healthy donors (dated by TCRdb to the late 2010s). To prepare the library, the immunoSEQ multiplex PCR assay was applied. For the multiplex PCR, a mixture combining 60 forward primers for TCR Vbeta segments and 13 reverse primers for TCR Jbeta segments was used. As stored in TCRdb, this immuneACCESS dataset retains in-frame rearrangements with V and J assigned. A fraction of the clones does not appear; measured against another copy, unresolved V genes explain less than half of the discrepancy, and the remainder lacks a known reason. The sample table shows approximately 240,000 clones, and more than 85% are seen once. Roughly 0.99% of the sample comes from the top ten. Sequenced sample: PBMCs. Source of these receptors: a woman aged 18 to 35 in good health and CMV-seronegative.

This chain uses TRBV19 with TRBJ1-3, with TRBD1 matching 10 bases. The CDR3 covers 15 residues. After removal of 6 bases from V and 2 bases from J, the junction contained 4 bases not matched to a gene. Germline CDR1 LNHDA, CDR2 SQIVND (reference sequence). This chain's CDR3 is CASRLDRGPGNTIYF. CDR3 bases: TGTGCCAGTAGACTCGACAGGGGGCCTGGAAACACCATATATTTT.

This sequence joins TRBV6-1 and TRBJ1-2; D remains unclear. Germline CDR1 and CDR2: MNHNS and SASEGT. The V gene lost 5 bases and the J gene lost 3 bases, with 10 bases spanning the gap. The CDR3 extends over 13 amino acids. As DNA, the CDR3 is TGTGCCAGCAGTAGGAGGGTCGACTATGGCTACACCTTC. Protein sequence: CASSRRVDYGYTF.

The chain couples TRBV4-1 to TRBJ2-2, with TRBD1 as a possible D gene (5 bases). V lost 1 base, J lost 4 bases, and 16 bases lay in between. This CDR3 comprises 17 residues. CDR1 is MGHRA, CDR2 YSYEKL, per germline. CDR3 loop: CASSQVSAGSGTGELFF. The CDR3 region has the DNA TGCGCCAGCAGCCAAGTGTCGGCAGGGTCGGGCACCGGGGAGCTGTTTTTT.

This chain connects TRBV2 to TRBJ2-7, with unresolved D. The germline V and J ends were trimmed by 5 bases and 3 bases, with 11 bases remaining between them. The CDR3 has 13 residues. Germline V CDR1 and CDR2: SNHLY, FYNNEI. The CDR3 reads CASSIVALYEQYF. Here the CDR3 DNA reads TGTGCCAGCAGTATAGTAGCCCTCTACGAGCAGTACTTC.

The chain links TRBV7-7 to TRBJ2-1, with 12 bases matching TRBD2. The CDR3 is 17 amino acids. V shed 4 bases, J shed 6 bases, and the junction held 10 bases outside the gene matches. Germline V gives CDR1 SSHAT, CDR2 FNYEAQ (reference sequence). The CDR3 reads CASSSGLAGKEGNEQFF. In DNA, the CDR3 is TGTGCCAGCAGCTCTGGACTAGCGGGGAAAGAGGGCAATGAGCAGTTCTTC.